Following are 31 T cell receptor beta chains from one sample sequenced in a study of cytomegalovirus exposure and HLA in healthy donors. Repertoires were generated with immunoSEQ multiplex PCR, while TCRdb's copy carries only in-frame clones and drops some. The repertoire holds 300,000 to 400,000 clones, with over 75% as singletons. The sequencing sample was made of PBMCs. The receptors derive from a man aged 25 to 40 in good health and CMV-seronegative.

The rearrangement uses TRBV19 and TRBJ1-5; no clear D. V gave up 4 bases and J gave up 0 bases, with 16 bases separating them. The CDR3 totals 17 residues. Germline CDR1 is LNHDA and CDR2 is SQIVND (reference sequence). The DNA of the CDR3 is TGTGCCAGTAGTACCAGGACGGACTTCTATAGCAATCAGCCCCAGCATTTT. Translation: CASSTRTDFYSNQPQHF.

In its sample, this clone was seen once. The CDR3 is CASSLTTGANNSPLHF. The CDR3 nucleotides are TGTGCCAGCAGCTTAACGACAGGGGCTAATAATTCACCCCTCCACTTT. V gene TRBV5-5 combines with J gene TRBJ1-6; the match to TRBD1 covers 8 bases. With V trimmed by 2 bases and J by 5 bases, 6 bases remained unmatched. CDR1 is SGHKS and CDR2 is YYEKEE in the germline V gene (reference sequence). The CDR3 length is 16 residues.

In its sample, this clone was seen once. This chain joins TRBV13 and TRBJ2-7; 10 bases are shared with TRBD2. This CDR3 region has 16 residues. The V segment lost 5 bases and the J segment 1 base; nucleotides outside the gene matches: 8. The germline V gene has CDR1 PRHDT and CDR2 FYEKMQ (reference sequence). As DNA, the CDR3 is TGTGCCAGCAGCCTAACTAGCGGGGTGACGTCCTACGAGCAGTACTTC. Encoded protein: CASSLTSGVTSYEQYF.

This chain joins TRBV18 and TRBJ2-5; D gene ambiguous. Deletions cut 3 bases from V and 4 bases from J, with 12 bases between. CDR1 and CDR2 from the germline V gene are KGHSH and LQKENI. The CDR3 totals 14 residues. CDR3 DNA: TGTGCCAGCTCACCGCAGCAGCTAGGAGAGACCCAGTACTTC. As protein: CASSPQQLGETQYF.

V usage is TRBV6-6 and J usage is TRBJ1-4; weak D call: TRBD1 (6 bases). The CDR3 has 14 residues. Germline CDR1 MNHNY, CDR2 SVGAGI (reference sequence). V lost 4 bases, J lost 12 bases, and 18 bases lay in between. Here the CDR3 reads CASSSSDRYGELFF. The CDR3 DNA reads as TGTGCCAGCAGTTCCTCAGACAGGTACGGGGAACTGTTTTTT.

V gene TRBV27 combines with J gene TRBJ1-6; 10 nucleotides match TRBD1. From germline, CDR1 is MNHEY and CDR2 SMNVEV (reference sequence). This CDR3 contains 15 residues. Unmatched junction bases numbered 10, after V lost 8 bases and J lost 9 bases. CDR3 region: CASRTGTGVVSPLHF. CDR3 sequence (DNA): TGTGCCAGCCGAACCGGGACAGGGGTCGTTTCACCCCTCCACTTT.

The V and J genes are TRBV7-9 and TRBJ1-1, with 8 bases fitting TRBD1. J gave up 1 base and V 2 bases, and 3 bases lay outside the gene matches. The CDR3 consists of 15 residues. Germline CDR1 reads SEHNR; CDR2 reads FQNEAQ (reference sequence). Here the CDR3 reads CASSLTGTGNTEAFF. The DNA of the CDR3 is TGTGCCAGCAGCTTAACCGGGACAGGGAACACTGAAGCTTTCTTT.

The rearrangement joins TRBV4-3 to TRBJ2-2; no firm D call. This CDR3 has 15 residues. Trimming removed 4 bases at V and 0 bases at J, with 9 bases between. Per germline, CDR1 LGHNA and CDR2 YSLEER. As DNA, the CDR3 is TGCGCCAGCAGCCGTCGGCAGGCGAACACCGGGGAGCTGTTTTTT. This encodes CASSRRQANTGELFF.

CDR3 sequence reads: CASSRAGQANYGYTF. The CDR3 DNA is TGTGCCAGCAGCCGCGCGGGCCAGGCGAACTATGGCTACACCTTC. The V gene is TRBV5-5, the J gene TRBJ1-2; D not resolved. The germline V and J ends were trimmed by 4 bases and 2 bases, with 15 bases remaining between them. Germline loops: CDR1 SGHKS, CDR2 YYEKEE (reference sequence). The CDR3 is 15 amino acids.

The CDR3 loop reads CASSQLGQGNNEQFF. In DNA, the CDR3 is TGCGCCAGCAGCCAACTTGGACAGGGGAACAATGAGCAGTTCTTC. The rearrangement uses TRBV4-1 and TRBJ2-1, with 9 bases identical to TRBD1. This CDR3 has 15 residues. CDR1 is MGHRA and CDR2 is YSYEKL in the germline V gene. V shed 2 bases and J 5 bases; nucleotides not matched to a gene: 4.

The rearrangement uses TRBV28 and TRBJ2-5; D perhaps matches TRBD2 (6 bases). Germline CDR1 MDHEN, CDR2 SYDVKM. The V gene lost 3 bases and the J gene lost 5 bases, with 16 bases spanning the gap. The CDR3 has 15 residues. CDR3 amino acids: CASSLGGAGSETQYF. The CDR3 DNA follows: TGTGCCAGCAGTTTGGGGGGAGCAGGGTCGGAGACCCAGTACTTC.

This clone has a single count. V usage is TRBV4-2 and J usage is TRBJ2-2; 8 nucleotides align to TRBD1. Trimming cost V 4 bases and J 1 base; bases outside gene matches: 5. Germline V CDR1 and CDR2: LGHNA, YNFKEQ. CDR3 length: 16 amino acids. The CDR3 DNA follows: TGTGCCAGCAGCCTGATAGGGACAGGGAACACCGGGGAGCTGTTTTTT. It translates to CASSLIGTGNTGELFF.

This clone was seen only a few times. The chain recombines TRBV5-6 with TRBJ1-2; D might be TRBD1 (6 bases). In germline, CDR1 is SGHDT, CDR2 YYEEEE. The CDR3 runs 13 residues. V was pared by 1 base and J by 6 bases, with 10 bases between. The CDR3 region is CASSLMTGDGYTF. CDR3 coding DNA: TGTGCCAGCAGCTTGATGACAGGTGATGGCTACACCTTC.

The chain carries TRBV5-8 and TRBJ1-2, with TRBD1 matching 7 bases. CDR1 is SGHTS and CDR2 is YDEGEE in the germline V gene. CDR3 length equals 17 residues. J was trimmed by 7 bases and V by 4 bases; bases with no gene match: 19. CDR3 sequence reads: CASSARTGLLRMRGYTF. DNA of the CDR3: TGTGCCAGCAGCGCAAGGACAGGCCTATTACGGATGCGTGGCTACACCTTC.

The chain couples TRBV7-9 to TRBJ2-2; TRBD2 agrees at 7 bases. Germline lookup yields CDR1 SEHNR and CDR2 FQNEAQ (reference sequence). The junction had 8 bases not matched to a gene; V was cut back by 8 bases and J by 2 bases. CDR3 length: 15 amino acids. The CDR3 DNA reads as TGTGCCAGCGACTTTGGGGACTACAACACCGGGGAGCTGTTTTTT. This encodes CASDFGDYNTGELFF.

The V gene is TRBV7-2, the J gene TRBJ2-1, with TRBD2 identical over 7 bases. J lost 5 bases, V lost 2 bases, and 9 bases had no gene match. The CDR3 totals 16 residues. Germline V gene lookup returns CDR1 SGHTA and CDR2 FQGNSA. CDR3 coding DNA: TGTGCCAGCAGCTTACGGATCGGCGGGGGACACAATGAGCAGTTCTTC. Translating it yields CASSLRIGGGHNEQFF.

This sequence joins TRBV5-1 and TRBJ2-3; 15 nucleotides match TRBD2. In germline, CDR1 is SGHRS, CDR2 YFSETQ. V lost 0 bases, J lost 2 bases, and 4 bases stayed unmatched. The CDR3 is made up of 18 amino acids. Here the CDR3 reads CASSLARTSGGVTDTQYF. As DNA, the CDR3 is TGCGCCAGCAGCTTGGCAAGGACTAGCGGGGGGGTCACAGATACGCAGTATTTT.

This rearrangement joins TRBV15 to TRBJ1-6; no reliable D call. Between the trimmed V and J ends, which lost 6 bases and 6 bases, there was a span of 15 bases. This CDR3 has 15 amino acids. Germline CDR1 reads LNHNV; CDR2 reads YYDKDF (reference sequence). CDR3: CATRESQLINSPLHF. The CDR3 DNA sequence: TGTGCCACCAGAGAGTCACAGCTGATTAATTCACCCCTCCACTTT.

The chain combines TRBV19 with TRBJ2-5; 10 bases align to TRBD1. This CDR3 region has 14 residues. V lost 8 bases and J lost 5; bases outside the gene matches: 8. Germline V gene data show CDR1 as LNHDA and CDR2 as SQIVND (reference sequence). CDR3 bases: TGTGCCAGTTTAAGACAGGGGGCAGAGGAGACCCAGTACTTC. It is translated as CASLRQGAEETQYF.

This clone was recorded once. The chain is built from TRBV19 and TRBJ1-2; D is undetermined. Germline V lookup: CDR1 LNHDA, CDR2 SQIVND (reference sequence). The length of the CDR3 is 14 residues. V gave up 10 bases and J gave up 5 bases, with 20 bases separating them. This CDR3 is CATYSPAPVYGYTF. Here the CDR3 DNA reads TGTGCCACCTACAGTCCTGCGCCCGTTTATGGCTACACCTTC. The whole variable domain, remainder taken from reference TRBV19 and TRBJ1-2, is DGGITQSPKYLFRKEGQNVTLSCEQNLNHDAMYWYRQDPGQGLRLIYYSQIVNDFQKGDIAEGYSVSREKKESFPLTVTSAQKNPTAFYLCATYSPAPVYGYTFGSGTRLTVV.

This clone was found once. The chain employs TRBV18 and TRBJ2-6; no clear D. Germline V lookup: CDR1 KGHSH, CDR2 LQKENI. The CDR3 totals 16 residues. V shed 2 bases and J shed 3 bases, with 11 bases lying between them. The CDR3 DNA reads as TGTGCCAGCTCACCAGGTTATTCCTATGGGGCCAACGTCCTGACTTTC. It encodes CASSPGYSYGANVLTF.

The table lists this clone with a count of one. The rearrangement links TRBV2 to TRBJ2-1, with TRBD2 as a possible D gene (7 bases). V dropped 7 bases and J dropped 7 bases, with 20 bases sitting between them. This CDR3 is built from 15 residues. Per the germline V gene, CDR1 is SNHLY and CDR2 is FYNNEI. The CDR3, as DNA: TGTGCCAGCATTATGGCGGGGGCCCTCGGGAATGAGCAGTTCTTC. This codes for CASIMAGALGNEQFF.

V usage is TRBV27 and J usage is TRBJ2-2; the D is unclear. With 3 bases removed from V and 1 base from J, the gap between germline ends came to 6 bases. Per the germline V gene, CDR1 is MNHEY and CDR2 is SMNVEV (reference sequence). The length of the CDR3 is 14 residues. The CDR3 DNA is TGTGCCAGCAGTTTTCGGAGGAACACCGGGGAGCTGTTTTTT. Translated, it gives CASSFRRNTGELFF.

This clone was seen once. The rearrangement links TRBV30 to TRBJ2-5, with D tentatively TRBD1 (6 bases). The V gene's germline CDR1 is GTSNPN and CDR2 SVGIG (reference sequence). The CDR3 loop spans 14 amino acids. Trimming pared 3 bases from V and 5 bases from J, leaving 16 bases between. The DNA for the CDR3 is TGTGCCTGGAGCCTTTTAGGGGGTTTGGAGACCCAGTACTTC. As protein: CAWSLLGGLETQYF.

The V and J genes are TRBV2 and TRBJ2-7; TRBD1 aligns across 10 bases. The CDR3 spans 15 residues. V lost 3 bases, J lost 0 bases, and 2 bases stayed unmatched. CDR1 and CDR2 from the germline V gene are SNHLY and FYNNEI. The CDR3 region has the DNA TGTGCCAGCAGTGAGGGACAGGGGAGCTCCTACGAGCAGTACTTC. This translates into CASSEGQGSSYEQYF.

The chain links TRBV5-8 to TRBJ2-6; D possibly corresponds to TRBD1 (6 bases). This CDR3 is built from 15 residues. V lost 4 bases to trimming and J lost 0 bases, with 8 bases between them. Germline CDR1 and CDR2: SGHTS and YDEGEE. In DNA form, the CDR3 reads TGTGCCAGCAGCCGGACAGCCTCTGGGGCCAACGTCCTGACTTTC. The encoded protein is CASSRTASGANVLTF.

This clone was observed a single time. The rearrangement joins TRBV2 to TRBJ1-2; D is unclear. Trimming left V 6 bases short and J 8 bases short, with 13 bases between. Germline V gene lookup returns CDR1 SNHLY and CDR2 FYNNEI. The CDR3 is 12 amino acids. The CDR3 spells CASSGNSRGYTF. The DNA for the CDR3 is TGTGCCAGCAGCGGGAATTCACGAGGCTACACCTTC.

This clone was counted between two and nine times. The rearrangement links TRBV30 to TRBJ1-2; D is ambiguous. This CDR3 has 16 residues. CDR1 and CDR2 from the germline V gene are GTSNPN and SVGIG (reference sequence). The ends were cut back, 2 bases at V and 3 bases at J, with 19 bases in the middle. CDR3 in DNA: TGTGCCTGGAGTACCCGAGCCCGGGAGCGTCACTATGGCTACACCTTC. Amino acid sequence: CAWSTRARERHYGYTF.

The V gene is TRBV19, the J gene TRBJ1-1, with D uncertain. CDR1 is LNHDA, CDR2 SQIVND, per germline (reference sequence). With 7 bases removed from V and 0 bases from J, the gap between germline ends came to 21 bases. CDR3 length: 17 amino acids. CDR3 in amino acids: CASTPLGSGRLNTEAFF. CDR3 bases: TGTGCCAGTACCCCCCTTGGTAGCGGCAGATTGAACACTGAAGCTTTCTTT.

The V and J genes are TRBV19 and TRBJ1-2; TRBD1 matches 7 bases. This CDR3 has 14 residues. Trimming removed 7 bases from V and 11 bases from J; junction bases left unmatched: 16. CDR1 and CDR2 (germline): LNHDA, SQIVND (reference sequence). The CDR3 DNA reads TGTGCCAGTATGAGGACAGGATCTCTTTGGGGATACACCTTC. This codes for CASMRTGSLWGYTF.

Note on this clone: At the DNA level, this CDR3 is encoded by other sequences in the same sample as well. The J gene is TRBJ2-7, the V gene TRBV15, with TRBD1 matching 7 bases. The CDR3 runs to 15 residues. The germline V gene encodes CDR1 LNHNV and CDR2 YYDKDF (reference sequence). The trim removed 3 bases at V and 0 bases at J, leaving 5 bases unmatched. CDR3 in amino acids: CATSRGDRSSYEQYF. In nucleotides, the CDR3 is TGTGCCACCAGCAGGGGGGACAGATCCTCCTACGAGCAGTACTTC.